This paragraph covers one TCR beta chain sequence. Its target is unknown. After removal of 2 bases from V and 6 bases from J, the junction contained 6 bases not matched to a gene. Germline V gene data show CDR1 as MNHGY and CDR2 as SAAAGT. This CDR3 has 15 residues. Patients chosen for sequencing had CD8+CD57+ cells that had expanded, as shown by flow cytometry. The patients, all of them, had severe acquired aplastic anemia. The data are from a study of CD8+CD57+ T cells in acquired aplastic anemia. Investigators profiled TCR beta VDJ and CDR3 from genomic DNA template. Each CDR3 protein gets one entry after TCRdb re-called the reads with MiXCR. The sample shows about 200,000 distinct CDR3 sequences, less than 75% of them seen only once. Whole-study results and caveats: Around 29 shared CD8+ CDR3s appeared highly expressed within patients' immunodominant clones.

This chain joins TRBV6-8 and TRBJ1-3; 8 nucleotides line up with TRBD1. Sequencing used sorted CD4+, CD8+, or CD8+CD57+ T cells (not recorded which) from PBMCs. The clonotype was recovered from a human donor with aplastic anemia. The CDR3 is CASSYNGQGENTIYF. CDR3 coding DNA: TGTGCCAGCAGTTACAACGGACAGGGAGAAAACACCATATATTTT.